These 6 T cell receptor beta chains share one sample of origin, sequenced in a study of regulatory T cells in long-lasting Graves disease (dated by TCRdb to about 2021). The time point label on this specimen signifies: newly diagnosed GD, antithyroid drugs for less than 3 months. RNA was extracted from PBMCs in TRIzol for both TCR sequencing and RNA sequencing. Libraries came from multiplex PCR. Reads for this sample came from an Illumina HiSeq 4000. iRepertoire HTBI primers and Arm-PCR amplification of CDR3 regions were used to construct TCR beta libraries. TCRdb cleaned the public reads at Q25 with fastp, built clones with MiXCR and kept in-frame beta chains. Rows are combined by CDR3 protein, so each entry shows the most common genes and DNA. This sample has 450,000 to 500,000 distinct CDR3 sequences in its table, and 16% of those were observed once. The ten largest clones add up to about 12% of the sample.

The sample was also linked to a second study, of T cells in Graves' hyperthyroidism and ophthalmopathy.

The sequences come from peripheral blood mononuclear cells (PBMCs), collected at new diagnosis, from a patient treated with antithyroid drugs. These receptors all stem from a man aged 35-49 years with Graves disease. Donor details come from another sample of the same person, matched by shared clones.

Details on this clonotype: Possible read error: a much larger clone is one base away. No conserved phenylalanine or tryptophan ends this CDR3, so it is likely a read error. The chain couples TRBV11-2 to TRBJ2-1, with 11 bases aligning to TRBD2. Per germline, CDR1 SGHAT and CDR2 FQNNGV. V lost 8 bases, J lost 8 bases, and 5 bases stayed unmatched. The CDR3 spans 13 residues. This chain's CDR3 is CASGSGRAHEQFY. The CDR3, as DNA: TGTGCCAGCGGTAGCGGGAGGGCCCATGAGCAGTTCTAC.

This clonotype appeared many times. The chain links TRBV11-2 to TRBJ2-7; tentative D call: TRBD1 (6 bases). The V end was cut by 0 bases, the J end by 7 bases, with 10 bases between. CDR3 length equals 13 residues. Germline loops: CDR1 SGHAT, CDR2 FQNNGV. The CDR3 loop is CASSLEAGDEQYF. The CDR3 nucleotides are TGTGCCAGCAGCTTAGAGGCAGGGGATGAGCAGTACTTC.

This clonotype was seen many times. The V gene is TRBV20-1, the J gene TRBJ2-3; tentatively, D is TRBD1 (6 bases). The CDR3 sequence is 13 residues long. Germline V gene data show CDR1 as DFQATT and CDR2 as SNEGSKA (reference sequence). The V gene lost 6 bases and the J gene lost 6 bases, with 16 bases spanning the gap. The CDR3 loop reads CSAESPGADTQYF. The CDR3 coding sequence is TGCAGTGCGGAGTCACCAGGGGCTGATACGCAGTATTTT.

The J gene is TRBJ2-5, the V gene TRBV20-1; D is uncertain. V was trimmed by 2 bases and J by 4 bases, leaving 11 bases between them. CDR1 and CDR2 (germline): DFQATT, SNEGSKA (reference sequence). This CDR3 region has 13 residues. CDR3 coding DNA: TGCAGTGCTAGAAAAAGGGTGGTAGAGACCCAGTACTTC. Protein sequence: CSARKRVVETQYF.

This clonotype appeared a few times. V gene TRBV7-2 combines with J gene TRBJ1-6; TRBD1 matches at 7 bases. The CDR3 covers 15 residues. The V gene's germline CDR1 is SGHTA and CDR2 FQGNSA. Germline trimming cut 2 bases from V and 10 bases from J; bases unmatched to any gene: 8. CDR3 in amino acids: CASSLRAGGESPLHF. The DNA for the CDR3 is TGTGCCAGCAGCTTAAGAGCAGGGGGGGAATCACCCCTCCACTTT.

This clonotype was observed at least ten times. V usage is TRBV28 and J usage is TRBJ2-1, with TRBD2 matching over 8 bases. V shed 6 bases and J 6 bases; nucleotides not matched to a gene: 10. Per the germline V gene, CDR1 is MDHEN and CDR2 is SYDVKM. The CDR3 is 15 amino acids. The CDR3 nucleotides read TGTGCCAGCAGCCTCGGGGGGGTGAGGGGCAATGAGCAGTTCTTC. It is translated as CASSLGGVRGNEQFF.